The 20 T cell receptor beta chains presented below share a single source sample, sequenced in a study of blood T cell repertoires in COVID-19. Repertoires were generated with immunoSEQ multiplex PCR, while TCRdb's copy carries only in-frame clones and drops some. The repertoire consists of approximately 100,000 clones, with roughly 92% occurring once and the leading ten covering 5.7%. The sample taken for sequencing was peripheral blood. Receptors originate from a man over 45 with active COVID-19.

V is TRBV28 and J is TRBJ2-7; 11 bases match TRBD1. V lost 9 bases to trimming and J lost 3 bases; unmatched junction nucleotides: 1. The CDR3 is 12 residues long. CDR1 and CDR2 from the germline V gene are MDHEN and SYDVKM. The DNA of the CDR3 is TGTGCCAGTGGGACAGGGGGCTACGAGCAGTACTTC. Translating gives CASGTGGYEQYF.

This chain uses TRBV2 with TRBJ1-2; no clear D gene. Deletions cut 8 bases from V and 7 bases from J, with 11 bases between. Germline CDR1 and CDR2: SNHLY and FYNNEI. The CDR3 extends over 11 amino acids. CDR3 DNA: TGTGCCAGCGAACTCGGGGTTGGCTACACCTTC. It yields the protein CASELGVGYTF.

The chain combines TRBV28 with TRBJ1-5, with TRBD1 matching 9 bases. The CDR3 is 13 amino acids. The germline CDR1 and CDR2 sequences are MDHEN and SYDVKM. The trim removed 10 bases at V and 6 bases at J, leaving 7 bases unmatched. The CDR3 is CATGDREGQPQHF. Here the CDR3 DNA reads TGTGCCACCGGGGACAGGGAAGGTCAGCCCCAGCATTTT.

The chain joins TRBV6-5 to TRBJ1-5, with D possibly being TRBD1 (6 bases). The CDR3 runs to 15 residues. Trimming took 5 bases from V and 9 from J, leaving 20 bases between them. Germline V gene lookup returns CDR1 MNHEY and CDR2 SVGAGI. The CDR3 is CASSQRGGPVWPQHF. The DNA of the CDR3 is TGTGCCAGCAGTCAACGAGGGGGACCGGTATGGCCCCAGCATTTT.

The chain couples TRBV11-1 to TRBJ2-7, with 10 bases lining up with TRBD1. Germline V gives CDR1 SGHAT, CDR2 FQDESV (reference sequence). With 5 bases clipped from V and 0 bases from J, the junction kept 4 bases outside the gene matches. This CDR3 contains 15 residues. CDR3 coding DNA: TGTGCCAGCAGCCCACGGACAGGGGGCTCCTACGAGCAGTACTTC. Translating it yields CASSPRTGGSYEQYF.

The V gene is TRBV6-2 or TRBV6-3, the J gene TRBJ2-5, with D tentatively TRBD2 (5 bases). Looked up from germline, CDR1 is MNHEY and CDR2 is SVGEGT. This CDR3 is 15 amino acids long. V shed 6 bases and J shed 1 base, with 15 bases lying between them. The chain's CDR3 is CASSPDYLFQETQYF. CDR3 nucleotide sequence: TGTGCCAGCAGCCCCGACTACCTGTTCCAAGAGACCCAGTACTTC.

The table lists this clone with a count of one. The V call is TRBV11-3, the J call TRBJ2-1; the D is unclear. CDR3 size: 15 residues. Germline V gene data show CDR1 as SGHNT and CDR2 as YENEEA. V gave up 1 base and J gave up 0 bases, with 7 bases separating them. The CDR3 DNA follows: TGTGCCAGCAGCTTAGGGGCAAGCTCCTACAATGAGCAGTTCTTC. As protein: CASSLGASSYNEQFF.

The V gene is TRBV7-9, the J gene TRBJ2-1; a weak D match, TRBD2 (6 bases). V shed 5 bases and J shed 9 bases, with 11 bases lying between them. This CDR3 has 12 residues. Per germline, CDR1 SEHNR and CDR2 FQNEAQ (reference sequence). CDR3 residues: CASSRDSGEQFF. DNA for the CDR3: TGTGCCAGCAGCCGGGACTCTGGTGAGCAGTTCTTC.

The chain couples TRBV5-4 to TRBJ2-7; 8 bases are a match to TRBD2. The length of the CDR3 is 14 residues. Trimming cost V 1 base and J 6 bases; bases outside gene matches: 6. Germline lookup yields CDR1 SGHNT and CDR2 YYREEE (reference sequence). The CDR3 DNA reads as TGTGCCAGCAGCTTGAACCAGCGGGAGACCGAGCAGTACTTC. As protein: CASSLNQRETEQYF.

The rearrangement joins TRBV2 to TRBJ2-1; 8 nucleotides line up with TRBD2. Germline loops: CDR1 SNHLY, CDR2 FYNNEI. There are 14 residues in the CDR3. With 6 bases clipped from V and 2 bases from J, the junction kept 3 bases outside the gene matches. Here the CDR3 reads CASRGLVTYNEQFF. CDR3 sequence (DNA): TGTGCCAGCAGGGGACTAGTTACCTACAATGAGCAGTTCTTC.

The CDR3 sequence is CASSLGDRNTGELFF. CDR3 nucleotides: TGTGCCAGCAGTTTAGGGGACAGGAACACCGGGGAGCTGTTTTTT. The genes are TRBV28 and TRBJ2-2; 7 positions agree with TRBD1. CDR1 MDHEN and CDR2 SYDVKM come from the germline V gene. CDR3 length: 15 amino acids. The V segment lost 2 bases and the J segment 1 base; nucleotides outside the gene matches: 1.

The rearrangement links TRBV5-5 to TRBJ2-7; D may be TRBD1 (5 bases). Trimming removed 5 bases from V and 1 base from J, with 13 bases in between. The germline CDR1 and CDR2 sequences are SGHKS and YYEKEE (reference sequence). The CDR3 covers 14 residues. This CDR3 reads CASRPDGASYEQYF. In DNA, the CDR3 is TGTGCCAGCAGGCCAGATGGGGCTTCCTACGAGCAGTACTTC.

The chain couples TRBV6-5 to TRBJ2-1; 7 nucleotides align to TRBD2. Germline loops: CDR1 MNHEY, CDR2 SVGAGI. V lost 10 bases and J lost 2; bases outside the gene matches: 11. There are 15 residues in the CDR3. The CDR3 bases are TGTGCCACTAGAAGCAAGCGGGGAGCCTACAATGAGCAGTTCTTC. Translating gives CATRSKRGAYNEQFF.

The chain couples TRBV18 to TRBJ1-5; possible D gene TRBD1, 6 bases. The CDR3 length is 16 residues. CDR1 is KGHSH, CDR2 LQKENI, per germline. V gave up 6 bases and J gave up 2 bases, with 17 bases separating them. CDR3: CASSSSVGGGNQPQHF. The CDR3 DNA sequence: TGTGCCAGCTCGTCCTCGGTTGGGGGCGGCAATCAGCCCCAGCATTTT.

This clone is a singleton in its sample. This chain connects TRBV3-1 (or the pseudogene TRBV3-2) to TRBJ2-7; TRBD2 agrees at 8 bases. J was trimmed by 3 bases and V by 4 bases; bases with no gene match: 5. Per germline, CDR1 LGHDT and CDR2 YNNKEL (reference sequence). This CDR3 is 14 amino acids long. Here the CDR3 reads CASSPRGGIYEQYF. Written as DNA, the CDR3 is TGTGCCAGCAGCCCCCGCGGGGGGATCTACGAGCAGTACTTC.

The chain is built from TRBV6-5 and TRBJ1-1; D call uncertain. V shed 5 bases and J shed 5 bases, with 9 bases lying between them. Germline V CDR1 and CDR2: MNHEY, SVGAGI. The CDR3 sequence is 12 residues long. The CDR3 DNA is TGTGCCAGCAGTCGGGGTCAGACTGAAGCTTTCTTT. It codes for CASSRGQTEAFF.

The genes are TRBV7-8 and TRBJ1-2, with D perhaps matching TRBD1 (5 bases). This CDR3 is built from 15 residues. The germline V gene encodes CDR1 SGHVS and CDR2 FQNEAQ. Trimming shortened V by 1 base and J by 5 bases, and 14 bases separated the two germline ends. The CDR3 region has the DNA TGTGCCAGCAGCTTAGGACAGTCCTACGCGTATGGCTACACCTTC. Encoded protein: CASSLGQSYAYGYTF.

V gene TRBV6-4 combines with J gene TRBJ1-1, with D perhaps matching TRBD1 (6 bases). Germline assignment: CDR1 MRHNA and CDR2 SNTAGT. The germline V and J ends were trimmed by 6 bases and 1 base, with 9 bases remaining between them. CDR3 size: 13 residues. CDR3 in DNA: TGTGCCAGCAGCCCACAGGGGAACACTGAAGCTTTCTTT. Translated, it gives CASSPQGNTEAFF.

The chain recombines TRBV28 with TRBJ1-2; D unresolved. This CDR3 has 12 amino acids. Trimming stripped 5 bases from V and 3 bases from J, with 7 bases between. From germline, CDR1 is MDHEN and CDR2 SYDVKM. CDR3 DNA: TGTGCCAGCAGTCTAGAGGACTATGGCTACACCTTC. Residues: CASSLEDYGYTF.

The chain has TRBV19 and TRBJ2-5, with 8 bases fitting TRBD1. The CDR3 spans 16 residues. V lost 3 bases to trimming and J lost 3 bases; unmatched junction nucleotides: 9. Per germline, CDR1 LNHDA and CDR2 SQIVND (reference sequence). The CDR3 loop is CASSMNSGGRKETQYF. CDR3 in DNA: TGTGCCAGTAGTATGAATTCAGGGGGCAGAAAAGAGACCCAGTACTTC.